A selection of T cell receptor beta chains follows, all from one sample in a study of T-cell reconstitution after alpha-beta-depleted transplantation in children. TCRdb passed the PCR reads through MiXCR, listing each CDR3 protein once. The sample yields some 640,000 distinct CDR3 sequences, over 15% seen once. Source: PBMCs from the stem cell graft donor, taken from the stem cell graft. Every receptor here comes from a human donor who donated a stem cell graft to a child with acute myeloid leukemia. Each CDR3 is given without its conserved first and last residue. Fields, in order: V gene, CDR3 length, CDR3 protein.

>TRBV20-1|14
SARVPGLAGAETQY
>TRBV20-1|9
SAGPKNIQY
>TRBV11-2|11
ASSSLTRDTQY
>TRBV29-1|12
SVGEGGPQYEQY
>TRBV7-2|13
ASSLNAGQAYEQY
>TRBV24-1|13
ATSDLVYGVETQY
>TRBV5-1|13
ASSKEPTGNTEAF
>TRBV7-2|13
ASSPGQGTNSPLH
>TRBV20-1|11
SARRGNTGELF
>TRBV29-1|11
SVEAGENNEQF
>TRBV20-1|10
SAQLRNSPLH
>TRBV7-9|12
ASSLLLSVDTQY
>TRBV20-1|12
SARPGLARDTQY
>TRBV5-1|12
ASSSVLGGHGYT
>TRBV12-3/TRBV12-4|11
ASLGQTNEKLF
>TRBV29-1|11
SVVGHTGNTIY
>TRBV20-1|13
SARGTGLWTDTQY
>TRBV6-5|15
ASGYSIRTGQQETQY
>TRBV10-3|13
AISESQGAVSPLH
>TRBV5-6|11
ASSLEDITEAF
>TRBV10-3|11
AIRDSSSYEQY
>TRBV7-3|14
ASSLPGQLNTGELF
>TRBV11-2|12
ASSLEGLSNEQF
>TRBV10-3|13
AISESYSSVRGGF
>TRBV5-5|11
ASSYNPAETQY
>TRBV5-6|14
ASSPGYLLPYNEQF
>TRBV4-1|11
ASSPSGRDTIY
>TRBV7-9|12
ASSQPGLTDTQY
>TRBV6-5|13
ASSYMASFNYGYT
>TRBV4-1|12
ASSQGTASYEQY
>TRBV4-3|13
ASSQDRDSTDTQY
>TRBV9|12
ASSLGGLGNEQI
>TRBV6-6|9
ASSSWTGIT
>TRBV5-1|14
ASSSGVRGGRNIQY
>TRBV5-6|13
ASSLGGLGANVLT
>TRBV15|13
ATSRDRNVWGGDT
>TRBV7-2|11
ATRFGKGTEAF
>TRBV5-1|14
ASSLAGTANTGELF
>TRBV29-1|14
SLSDSGGPSQETQY
>TRBV4-1|12
ASSPQKGWDEAF
>TRBV4-3|14
ASSQDAGQGTRKLF
>TRBV6-1|11
ASRRGRADTRY
>TRBV29-1|12
SVEGTRGAGELF
>TRBV4-2|11
AMGLRDRYEQY
>TRBV11-1|12
ASSFEGLSYEQY
>TRBV12-3/TRBV12-4|12
ASREDGLYTEAF
>TRBV20-1|13
SARDSADSSYEQY
>TRBV29-1|11
SVWAGVLDGYT
>TRBV20-1|10
SALDGNYGYT
>TRBV12-3/TRBV12-4|12
ASSSGQPQETQY
>TRBV7-9|15
ASSLTAVLSSDSPLH
>TRBV6-1|12
ASSEEGGNDEQF
>TRBV20-1|11
SANAGVSQPQH
>TRBV11-3|13
ASSPPDRVTYGYT
>TRBV28|10
ASNPMGETQY
>TRBV15|13
ATSRDLSNTGELF
>TRBV29-1|10
SVETSGGGYT
>TRBV30|10
AWSSSIGEAF
>TRBV6-2/TRBV6-3|10
ASSQQGGEAF
>TRBV29-1|16
SVEAWGQSTNSGNTIY